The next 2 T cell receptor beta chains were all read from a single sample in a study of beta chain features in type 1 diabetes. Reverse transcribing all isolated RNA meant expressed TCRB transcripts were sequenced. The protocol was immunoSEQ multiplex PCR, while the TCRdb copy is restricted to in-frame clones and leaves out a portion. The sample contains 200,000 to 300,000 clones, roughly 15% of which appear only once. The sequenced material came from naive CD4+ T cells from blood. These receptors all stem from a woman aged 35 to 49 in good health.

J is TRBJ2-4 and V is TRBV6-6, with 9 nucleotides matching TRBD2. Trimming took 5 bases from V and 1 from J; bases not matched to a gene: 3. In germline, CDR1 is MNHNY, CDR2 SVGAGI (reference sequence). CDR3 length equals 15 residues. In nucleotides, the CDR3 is TGTGCCAGCAGTACGAGCGGGGGGGCCAAAAACATTCAGTACTTC. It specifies CASSTSGGAKNIQYF.

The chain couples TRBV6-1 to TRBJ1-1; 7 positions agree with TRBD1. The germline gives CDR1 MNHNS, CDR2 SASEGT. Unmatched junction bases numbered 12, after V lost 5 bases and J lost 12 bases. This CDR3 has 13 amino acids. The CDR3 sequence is CASSKGQVVMTFF. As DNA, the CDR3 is TGTGCCAGCAGTAAAGGACAGGTTGTTATGACTTTCTTT.